This T cell receptor (beta chain) was recovered during a study of CD8 T cells in Susac syndrome. The RNA, about 0.45 to 1 ug, was put through reverse transcription using random hexamers. The TCR beta CDR3 was amplified by immunoSEQ multiplex PCR across 54 Vbeta, 13 Jbeta. TCRdb recomputed calls from the immunoSEQ multiplex PCR reads with MiXCR, one row per CDR3 protein. The profile shows roughly 130,000 distinct CDR3 sequences, about 96% of them singletons. Negative isolation was used for CD8+ and CD4+ T cells and FACS enrichment for TEMRA cells. Trimming left V 1 base short and J 2 bases short, with 7 bases between. The CDR3 totals 13 residues. Germline CDR1 SQVTM, CDR2 ANQGSEA.

The sample taken for sequencing was CD4+ T cells from PBMCs. The clonotype comes from a human donor in good health. This chain connects TRBV29-1 to TRBJ2-3; D is uncertain. CDR3 nucleotide sequence: TGCAGCGTTGAAGTGTCCCCCACAGATACGCAGTATTTT. Residues: CSVEVSPTDTQYF.